A single sample is the source of the 20 T cell receptor beta chains below, sequenced in a study of vaccination and CD4 T cells after COVID-19. Treatment noted: roughly 11-day PBMC culture with coronavirus spike peptide pools or control peptides (ViraFEST assay). The unexposed donor provided CD4+ T cells, which were taken before the COVID-19 pandemic (2011-2018). Sequencing of the DNA from cultured CD4+ T cells was carried out with the Oncomine TCR Beta short-read assay. CD4+ T cells were cultured, and genomic DNA was extracted from them. TCRdb reprocessed the PCR reads via MiXCR and lists one record per CDR3 protein. Here the sample spans 9,000 to 10,000 distinct CDR3 sequences, roughly 30% being singletons. Their antigens remain unidentified. The sample comprised CD4+ T cells from blood, cultured in vitro. These receptors came from a human donor in good health.

DNA for the CDR3: TGTGCCAGCAGCCGAACTCCCAATGAGCAGTTCTTC. The encoded protein is CASSRTPNEQFF. This chain uses TRBV3-1 with TRBJ2-1; D gene uncertain. The CDR3 contains 12 residues. The germline V and J ends were trimmed by 4 bases and 6 bases, with 7 bases remaining between them. Germline values: CDR1 LGHDT, CDR2 YNNKEL (reference sequence).

The chain couples TRBV21-1 to TRBJ2-7; TRBD1, the table's D call, lacks a check against the DNA. TRBV21-1 is reported as a pseudogene. This CDR3 is built from 14 residues. CDR3 region: CASREGNRAYEQYF. For the CDR3, the DNA is TGTGCCAGCAGAGAGGGGAATCGCGCCTACGAGCAGTACTTC.

This clonotype has more than one count but fewer than ten. The V gene is TRBV28, the J gene TRBJ2-5, with 8 positions matching TRBD2. V dropped 3 bases and J dropped 4; count of bases not matched to a gene: 10. The germline gives CDR1 MDHEN, CDR2 SYDVKM. The CDR3 loop spans 16 amino acids. The CDR3 DNA reads as TGTGCCAGCAGTTTTCCCCCGGGACTAGATGGAGAGACCCAGTACTTC. Encoded protein: CASSFPPGLDGETQYF.

Regarding this clonotype: The junction shows a germline mismatch at one end, possibly a read error. The chain couples TRBV20-1 to TRBJ1-2; D might be TRBD1 (5 bases). CDR3 length: 12 residues. Germline loops: CDR1 DFQATT, CDR2 SNEGSKA (reference sequence). The CDR3 here is CSAPDSTYGYAF. The CDR3 nucleotides are TGCAGTGCTCCAGACAGCACCTATGGCTACGCCTTC.

This chain joins TRBV6-2 or TRBV6-3 and TRBJ2-2; D is ambiguous. Trimming left V 0 bases short and J 4 bases short, with 6 bases between. Germline CDR1 and CDR2: MNHEY and SVGEGT. The CDR3 is 14 amino acids. CDR3 sequence reads: CASSYSWGTGELFF. The CDR3 bases are TGTGCCAGCAGTTACTCTTGGGGCACCGGGGAGCTGTTTTTT.

The chain uses TRBV7-9 and TRBJ1-5, with TRBD1 matching 12 bases. Germline V gives CDR1 SEHNR, CDR2 FQNEAQ (reference sequence). Trimming at V came to 7 bases and at J to 0 bases, leaving 10 bases not matched to a gene. This CDR3 comprises 18 residues. CDR3 protein: CASILRDRGPYSNQPQHF. The CDR3 region has the DNA TGTGCCAGCATTCTCAGGGACAGGGGGCCTTATAGCAATCAGCCCCAGCATTTT.

This clonotype occurred a few times. V and J are TRBV6-5 and TRBJ1-3, with 7 bases identical to TRBD1. The CDR3 spans 15 residues. From germline, CDR1 is MNHEY and CDR2 SVGAGI. The junction had 3 bases not matched to a gene; V was cut back by 2 bases and J by 2 bases. CDR3 coding DNA: TGTGCCAGCAGTTACGGTCAGGGGGCTGGAAACACCATATATTTT. It yields the protein CASSYGQGAGNTIYF.

The rearrangement joins TRBV9 to TRBJ2-5, with D hard to call. This CDR3 is 13 amino acids long. Deletions cut 4 bases from V and 5 bases from J, with 12 bases between. Per germline, CDR1 SGDLS and CDR2 YYNGEE. The CDR3 nucleotides are TGTGCCAGCAGCATTCGGCGCGGTGAGACCCAGTACTTC. Its protein product is CASSIRRGETQYF.

The rearrangement links TRBV27 to TRBJ2-3, with a tentative D call TRBD1 (6 bases). This CDR3 spans 13 amino acids. Trimming shortened V by 7 bases and J by 9 bases, and 17 bases separated the two germline ends. Germline V gene sequence: CDR1 MNHEY, CDR2 SMNVEV (reference sequence). CDR3 residues: CASTGQGRRTQYF. CDR3 bases: TGTGCCAGCACCGGTCAGGGGAGAAGAACGCAGTATTTT.

This chain links TRBV24-1 with TRBJ2-1; the match to TRBD2 covers 16 bases. V dropped 8 bases and J dropped 3; count of bases not matched to a gene: 3. This CDR3 has 16 amino acids. Germline CDR1 and CDR2: KGHDR and SFDVKD. The CDR3 protein is CATTGTSGRDYNEQFF. The CDR3 DNA reads TGTGCCACCACCGGGACTAGCGGGAGGGACTACAATGAGCAGTTCTTC.

This clonotype was counted only a few times. The chain joins TRBV6-1 to TRBJ2-7; D possibly corresponds to TRBD1 (5 bases). CDR3 length: 14 amino acids. Trimming removed 6 bases at V and 2 bases at J, with 14 bases between. Germline CDR1 and CDR2: MNHNS and SASEGT. The CDR3 DNA follows: TGTGCCAGCAGCCTTCACAGGTATACCTACGAGCAGTACTTC. This encodes CASSLHRYTYEQYF.

In this sample, this clonotype turned up a few times. This rearrangement joins TRBV20-1 to TRBJ2-7; D is possibly TRBD1 (8 bases). This CDR3 spans 15 amino acids. CDR1 DFQATT and CDR2 SNEGSKA come from the germline V gene (reference sequence). Trimming cost V 5 bases and J 0 bases, with 17 bases left between them. CDR3 sequence reads: CSAEDRAGASYEQYF. CDR3 coding DNA: TGCAGTGCTGAGGACAGGGCGGGGGCCTCCTACGAGCAGTACTTC.

CDR3 nucleotides: TGCAGTGCTAGAGATAATCGGCTTACCTTAGGGGACGAGCAGTACTTC. Translation gives CSARDNRLTLGDEQYF. The chain employs TRBV20-1 and TRBJ2-7; D possibly corresponds to TRBD1 (5 bases). The V end was cut by 0 bases, the J end by 5 bases, with 20 bases between. CDR3 length: 16 residues. Germline loops: CDR1 DFQATT, CDR2 SNEGSKA (reference sequence).

This clonotype was observed a handful of times. This sequence joins TRBV7-3 and TRBJ2-5, with D perhaps TRBD1 (6 bases). CDR3 size: 14 residues. Trimming pared 5 bases from V and 5 bases from J, leaving 15 bases between. Germline-derived CDR1 and CDR2 are SGHTA and FQGTGA. The CDR3 region has the DNA TGTGCCAGCAGCCCGACAGGCCTCCAGGAGACCCAGTACTTC. Its translation: CASSPTGLQETQYF.

The table lists this clonotype with a count of one. The rearrangement uses TRBV6-1 and TRBJ2-7, with D possibly being TRBD1 or TRBD2 (7 bases each). Germline assignment: CDR1 MNHNS and CDR2 SASEGT. Trimming took off 8 bases at V and 3 bases at J, with 17 bases between the two ends. The CDR3 contains 14 residues. CDR3 loop: CASRDYRDSYEQYF. The DNA for the CDR3 is TGTGCCAGCCGGGACTATCGGGACAGCTACGAGCAGTACTTC.

Here the CDR3 DNA reads TGTGCCAGCAGTTCTCCCGGGACTCGGTACAATGAGCAGTTCTTC. It encodes CASSSPGTRYNEQFF. The V and J genes are TRBV6-2 or TRBV6-3 and TRBJ2-1, with a tentative D call TRBD2 (6 bases). This CDR3 is built from 15 residues. CDR1 is MNHEY and CDR2 is SVGEGT in the germline V gene. V was trimmed by 4 bases and J by 4 bases, leaving 14 bases between them.

V gene TRBV5-1 combines with J gene TRBJ1-2; 7 bases align to TRBD1. The V gene's germline CDR1 is SGHRS and CDR2 YFSETQ. After removal of 5 bases from V and 2 bases from J, the junction contained 9 bases not matched to a gene. The CDR3 sequence is 15 residues long. The CDR3 sequence is CASRTSGTENYGYTF. In DNA form, the CDR3 reads TGCGCCAGCAGAACCTCCGGGACAGAGAACTATGGCTACACCTTC.

This clonotype has a handful of counts. J is TRBJ2-7 and V is TRBV20-1; tentative D call: TRBD2 (6 bases). CDR3 length: 15 residues. Per germline, CDR1 DFQATT and CDR2 SNEGSKA (reference sequence). V lost 5 bases, J lost 5 bases, and 22 bases lay in between. CDR3 residues: CSAVANGRPQHEQYF. The CDR3 DNA is TGCAGTGCTGTCGCTAACGGGAGACCTCAGCACGAGCAGTACTTC.

The chain couples TRBV10-3 to TRBJ1-5; possibly TRBD1 for D (5 bases). Per germline, CDR1 ENHRY and CDR2 SYGVKD. V was cut by 9 bases and J by 0 bases, with 9 bases left in between. This CDR3 has 13 amino acids. CDR3 in amino acids: CAIGTDSNQPQHF. In nucleotides, the CDR3 is TGTGCCATAGGGACCGATAGCAATCAGCCCCAGCATTTT.

Only a few counts were recorded for this clonotype. V is TRBV6-1 and J is TRBJ1-5, with 8 bases aligning to TRBD1. The CDR3 length is 16 residues. Unmatched junction bases numbered 5, after V lost 4 bases and J lost 0 bases. From germline, CDR1 is MNHNS and CDR2 SASEGT. This CDR3 reads CASSGTGLYSNQPQHF. The DNA for the CDR3 is TGTGCCAGCAGTGGGACAGGGCTTTATAGCAATCAGCCCCAGCATTTT.